These 15 T cell receptor beta chains were sequenced from one sample in a study of blood T cell repertoires in COVID-19 (TCRdb year 2020). The library was built by means of the immunoSEQ multiplex PCR assay. Entries here come from immuneACCESS through TCRdb and include only in-frame sequences with V and J called. Some clones fail to appear in such tables; in the studies checked, an unresolved V gene covers under half of the shortfall, and the cause of the remainder is unknown. The sample yields some 490,000 clones; approximately 90% were counted once. Clones ranked in the top ten supply 6.5% to 8.5% of the sample. Source material: PBMCs or T cells enriched from blood (not recorded which). The source of these receptors is a woman aged 60-75 years who had recovered from COVID-19.

The chain couples TRBV2 to TRBJ1-4; D unclear. Trimming took 7 bases from V and 5 from J, leaving 11 bases between them. Germline CDR1 reads SNHLY; CDR2 reads FYNNEI. This CDR3 is 13 amino acids long. The CDR3 coding sequence is TGTGCCAGCAAGCCTAACTTCAATGAAAAACTGTTTTTT. Translation: CASKPNFNEKLFF.

Note on this clone: The same CDR3 arises from other DNA sequences in this sample as well. The chain is built from TRBV12-3 or TRBV12-4 and TRBJ2-3; maybe TRBD2 (5 bases). The length of the CDR3 is 13 residues. Trimming took off 2 bases at V and 3 bases at J, with 6 bases between the two ends. The CDR3 reads CASSLRGTDTQYF. CDR3 coding DNA: TGTGCCAGCAGTTTACGGGGAACAGATACGCAGTATTTT.

This chain joins TRBV18 and TRBJ1-5; 12 bases agree with TRBD1. Germline V lookup: CDR1 KGHSH, CDR2 LQKENI. The trim removed 5 bases at V and 2 bases at J, leaving 13 bases unmatched. The CDR3 consists of 19 residues. This CDR3 reads CASSKVAGQGAHGNQPQHF. In DNA form, the CDR3 reads TGTGCCAGCTCAAAGGTCGCGGGACAGGGGGCCCACGGCAATCAGCCCCAGCATTTT.

This chain connects TRBV4-1 to TRBJ2-1; tentatively, D is TRBD1 (6 bases). Trimming took 1 base from V and 9 from J, leaving 10 bases between them. This CDR3 is 13 amino acids long. CDR1 and CDR2 from the germline V gene are MGHRA and YSYEKL. CDR3 sequence (DNA): TGCGCCAGCAGCCAAGCCGGACAGACTGAGCAGTTCTTC. Protein sequence: CASSQAGQTEQFF.

This chain joins TRBV19 and TRBJ2-5; 8 nucleotides match TRBD2. CDR1 and CDR2 (germline): LNHDA, SQIVND (reference sequence). There are 15 residues in the CDR3. The J segment lost 4 bases and the V segment lost 6 bases, leaving 10 bases of the junction unmatched. CDR3 nucleotide sequence: TGTGCCAGTAGAACCGAGCGGGGGATGGGAGAGACCCAGTACTTC. Protein product: CASRTERGMGETQYF.

The J gene is TRBJ2-5, the V gene TRBV7-9; D uncertain. Trimming cost V 9 bases and J 1 base, with 12 bases left between them. CDR3 length: 13 amino acids. The germline gives CDR1 SEHNR, CDR2 FQNEAQ (reference sequence). CDR3 nucleotides: TGTGCCAGGGTAACAGTCACCCAAGAGACCCAGTACTTC. Protein: CARVTVTQETQYF.

The chain joins TRBV12-3 or TRBV12-4 to TRBJ1-1; a weak D match, TRBD1 (5 bases). This CDR3 contains 12 residues. V lost 6 bases to trimming and J lost 8 bases, with 13 bases between them. CDR3 DNA: TGTGCCAGCAGAGCAGGGTTGGCCGAAGCTTTCTTT. Protein: CASRAGLAEAFF.

The chain has TRBV19 and TRBJ1-5; D possibly corresponds to TRBD1 (6 bases). Germline loops: CDR1 LNHDA, CDR2 SQIVND (reference sequence). Trimming removed 3 bases at V and 3 bases at J, with 12 bases between. The CDR3 loop spans 15 amino acids. The DNA for the CDR3 is TGTGCCAGTAGTATGGGTACAGGGAACAATCAGCCCCAGCATTTT. This translates into CASSMGTGNNQPQHF.

CDR3 DNA: TGTGCCTGGAGTGTTGGTGGCCCAAGCTCCTATAATTCACCCCTCCACTTT. Its translation: CAWSVGGPSSYNSPLHF. The gene calls are TRBV30 and TRBJ1-6; no firm D call. Trimming cost V 0 bases and J 0 bases, with 12 bases left between them. CDR1 is GTSNPN and CDR2 is SVGIG in the germline V gene (reference sequence). There are 17 residues in the CDR3.

The sample holds one count of this clone. The chain has TRBV27 and TRBJ2-1; 8 bases match TRBD2. Germline V gives CDR1 MNHEY, CDR2 SMNVEV (reference sequence). V was pared by 3 bases and J by 7 bases, with 8 bases of the junction left unmatched. The CDR3 is made up of 15 amino acids. CDR3 bases: TGTGCCAGCAGTTTCGTAGTAGCGGGGCCTAATGAGCAGTTCTTC. This translates into CASSFVVAGPNEQFF.

This chain links TRBV29-1 with TRBJ2-2; D unclear. The ends were cut back, 6 bases at V and 1 base at J, with 9 bases in the middle. The germline V gene encodes CDR1 SQVTM and CDR2 ANQGSEA. The CDR3 spans 13 residues. Here the CDR3 reads CSVGRGNTGELFF. In DNA form, the CDR3 reads TGCAGCGTCGGTCGCGGGAACACCGGGGAGCTGTTTTTT.

The rearrangement links TRBV27 to TRBJ1-2; 7 nucleotides agree with TRBD1. The V gene's germline CDR1 is MNHEY and CDR2 SMNVEV (reference sequence). This CDR3 comprises 14 residues. V lost 4 bases, J lost 7 bases, and 9 bases stayed unmatched. In DNA, the CDR3 is TGTGCCAGCAGTTCCGATACAGGGGCGGGTGGCTACACCTTC. Its translation is CASSSDTGAGGYTF.

The CDR3 region is CASSPRGGGGSSPLHF. The CDR3, as DNA: TGTGCCAGCAGTCCCCGGGGGGGAGGGGGCTCTTCACCCCTCCACTTT. The chain couples TRBV2 to TRBJ1-6; 7 bases map to TRBD1. The germline V gene encodes CDR1 SNHLY and CDR2 FYNNEI. Trimming cost V 5 bases and J 9 bases; bases outside gene matches: 13. The CDR3 has 16 amino acids.

The chain employs TRBV27 and TRBJ1-1, with 9 bases that match TRBD1. The CDR3 is 16 residues long. V shed 2 bases, J shed 0 bases, and the junction held 4 bases outside the gene matches. Germline assignment: CDR1 MNHEY and CDR2 SMNVEV (reference sequence). CDR3 region: CASSLEQGAMNTEAFF. The CDR3 bases are TGTGCCAGCAGTTTAGAACAGGGGGCGATGAACACTGAAGCTTTCTTT.

This chain links TRBV6-5 with TRBJ1-6, with D unresolved. Looked up from germline, CDR1 is MNHEY and CDR2 is SVGAGI. This CDR3 is 15 amino acids long. Trimming left V 2 bases short and J 0 bases short, with 5 bases between. The CDR3 DNA reads TGTGCCAGCAGTTACGGGAGCTCCTATAATTCACCCCTCCACTTT. Its protein is CASSYGSSYNSPLHF.